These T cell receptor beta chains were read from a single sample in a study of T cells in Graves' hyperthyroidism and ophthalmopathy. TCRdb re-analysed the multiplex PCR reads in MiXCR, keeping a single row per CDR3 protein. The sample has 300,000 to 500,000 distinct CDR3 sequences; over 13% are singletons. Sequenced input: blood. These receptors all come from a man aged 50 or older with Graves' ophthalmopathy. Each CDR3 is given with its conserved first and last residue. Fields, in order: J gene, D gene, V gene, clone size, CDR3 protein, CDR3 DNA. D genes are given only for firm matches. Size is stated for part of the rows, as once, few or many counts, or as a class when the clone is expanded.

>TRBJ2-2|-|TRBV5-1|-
CASSLRETNTGELFF
TGCGCCAGCAGCTTGAGGGAAACGAACACCGGGGAGCTGTTTTTT
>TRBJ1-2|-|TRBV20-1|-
CSARDGLGRNYGYTF
TGCAGTGCTAGAGATGGCCTGGGACGGAACTATGGCTACACCTTC
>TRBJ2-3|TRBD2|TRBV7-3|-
CASSDPGTSGGTDTQYF
TGTGCCAGCAGCGACCCGGGGACTAGCGGGGGCACAGATACGCAGTATTTT
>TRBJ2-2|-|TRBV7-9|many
CASSLRTVTGELFF
TGTGCCAGCAGCTTACGGACAGTGACCGGGGAGCTGTTTTTT
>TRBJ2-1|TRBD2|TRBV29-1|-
CSGGGGSYNEQFF
TGCAGCGGGGGCGGGGGCTCCTACAATGAGCAGTTCTTC
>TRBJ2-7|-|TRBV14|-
CASSPEGREDEQYF
TGTGCCAGCAGCCCCGAGGGACGAGAGGACGAGCAGTACTTC
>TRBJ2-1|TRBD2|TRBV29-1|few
CSAIILAGPYNEQFF
TGCAGCGCTATAATTTTAGCGGGACCCTACAATGAGCAGTTCTTC
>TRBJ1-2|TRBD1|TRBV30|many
CAWSRDRGNYGYTF
TGTGCCTGGAGTAGGGACAGGGGTAACTATGGCTACACCTTC
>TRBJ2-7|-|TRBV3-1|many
CASSQEGQRGEQYF
TGTGCCAGCAGCCAGGAGGGACAGAGGGGAGAGCAGTACTTC
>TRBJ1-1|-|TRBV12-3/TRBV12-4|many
CASSLTAPGLFF
TGTGCCAGCAGTTTAACAGCCCCAGGTTTATTCTTT
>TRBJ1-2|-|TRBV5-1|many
CASSEQTGGHHGYTF
TGCGCCAGCAGCGAACAAACCGGGGGGCACCATGGCTACACCTTC
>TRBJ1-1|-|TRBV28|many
CASSFWAQNTEAFF
TGTGCCAGCAGTTTTTGGGCCCAGAACACTGAAGCTTTCTTT
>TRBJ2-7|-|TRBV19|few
CASSIEPGSEQYF
TGTGCCAGTAGTATAGAGCCAGGAAGCGAGCAGTACTTC
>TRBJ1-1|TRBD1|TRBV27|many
CASRATGFNTEAFF
TGTGCCAGCAGAGCGACAGGGTTCAACACTGAAGCTTTCTTT
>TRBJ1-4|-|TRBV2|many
CASSGGLRGRSEKLFF
TGTGCCAGCAGTGGTGGCCTTCGGGGTCGTTCAGAAAAACTGTTTTTT
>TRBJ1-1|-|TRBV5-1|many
CASSLLTGSNTEAFF
TGCGCCAGCAGCCTACTGACAGGTTCCAACACTGAAGCTTTCTTT
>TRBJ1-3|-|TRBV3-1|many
CASSQGLRGNTIYF
TGTGCCAGCAGCCAAGGGTTACGGGGAAACACCATATATTTT
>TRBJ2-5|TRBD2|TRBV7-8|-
CASSLAPGLAEETQYF
TGTGCCAGCAGCTTGGCCCCGGGACTAGCGGAAGAGACTCAGTACTTC
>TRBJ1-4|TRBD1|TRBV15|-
CATSRGQRINEKLFF
TGTGCCACCAGCAGGGGACAGAGGATTAATGAAAAACTGTTTTTT
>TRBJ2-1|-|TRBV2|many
CASSEVSGYNEQFF
TGTGCCAGCAGTGAGGTTAGCGGATACAATGAGCAGTTCTTC
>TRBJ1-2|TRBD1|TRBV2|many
CASSERGRGPYGYTF
TGTGCCAGCAGTGAAAGAGGCAGGGGGCCTTATGGCTACACCTTC
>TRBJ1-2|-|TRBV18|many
CASRTDSDNYGYTF
TGTGCCAGCCGGACGGACTCCGACAACTATGGCTACACCTTC
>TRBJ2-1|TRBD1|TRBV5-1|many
CASSPDRVGNNEQFF
TGCGCCAGCAGTCCAGACAGGGTGGGCAACAATGAGCAGTTCTTC
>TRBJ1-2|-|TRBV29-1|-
CSVGSRTDNYGYTF
TGCAGCGTTGGATCTAGGACAGATAACTATGGCTACACCTTC
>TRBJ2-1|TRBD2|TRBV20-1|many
CSASGTSGRDHNEQFF
TGCAGTGCTAGTGGGACTAGCGGGAGGGATCACAATGAGCAGTTCTTC
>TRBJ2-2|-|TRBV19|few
CASSIMGETGELFF
TGTGCCAGTAGTATAATGGGCGAAACCGGGGAGCTGTTTTTT
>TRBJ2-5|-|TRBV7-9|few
CASSPTRQIQETQYF
TGTGCCAGCAGCCCTACCCGACAGATACAAGAGACCCAGTACTTC
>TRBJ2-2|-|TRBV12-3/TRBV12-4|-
CASRGYGGTGELFF
TGTGCCAGCAGGGGGTATGGGGGAACCGGGGAGCTGTTTTTT
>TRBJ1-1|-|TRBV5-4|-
CASSPEGGSREAFF
TGTGCCAGCAGCCCCGAGGGTGGGTCGCGGGAAGCTTTCTTT
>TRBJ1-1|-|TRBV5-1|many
CASSLGDGDTEAFF
TGCGCCAGCAGCTTGGGGGACGGGGACACTGAAGCTTTCTTT
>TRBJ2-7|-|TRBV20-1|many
CSARAVSTGEQYF
TGCAGTGCTAGGGCAGTATCTACGGGTGAGCAGTACTTC
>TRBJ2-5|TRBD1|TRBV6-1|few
CASSAQGAGETQYF
TGTGCCAGCAGTGCACAGGGGGCTGGTGAGACCCAGTACTTC
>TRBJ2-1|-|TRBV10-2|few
CASSEFSGGNNEQFF
TGCGCCAGCAGTGAATTCAGCGGCGGAAACAATGAGCAGTTCTTC
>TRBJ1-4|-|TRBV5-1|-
CASSLVQGATNEKLFF
TGCGCCAGCAGCTTGGTCCAAGGGGCAACTAATGAAAAACTGTTTTTT
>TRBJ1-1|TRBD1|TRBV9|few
CASSVASTGGNTEAFF
TGTGCCAGCAGCGTAGCTAGTACAGGGGGGAACACTGAAGCTTTCTTT
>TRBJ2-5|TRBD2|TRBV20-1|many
CSAFSRGGETQYF
TGCAGTGCTTTCTCCCGGGGGGGAGAGACCCAGTACTTC
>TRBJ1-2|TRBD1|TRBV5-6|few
CASSKGQGIYGYTF
TGTGCCAGCAGCAAAGGACAGGGGATCTATGGCTACACCTTC
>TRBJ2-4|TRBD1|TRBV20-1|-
CSARGTGFNIQYF
TGCAGTGCTAGAGGGACAGGGTTTAACATTCAGTACTTC
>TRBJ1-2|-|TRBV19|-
CASSIGQLGYTF
TGTGCCAGTAGTATAGGTCAGTTAGGCTACACCTTC
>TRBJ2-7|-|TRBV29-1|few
CSVEGRRDGRYEQYF
TGCAGCGTTGAGGGACGCCGGGACGGAAGATACGAGCAGTACTTC
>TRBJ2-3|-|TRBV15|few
CATSRTEASSTDTQYF
TGTGCCACCAGTCGCACAGAAGCCTCTAGCACAGATACGCAGTATTTT
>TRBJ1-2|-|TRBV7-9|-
CASSGLTENYGYTF
TGTGCCAGCAGCGGTCTCACAGAAAACTATGGCTACACCTTC
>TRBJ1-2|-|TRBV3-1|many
CASSQLRTAGYTF
TGTGCCAGCAGCCAGCTTAGGACGGCAGGCTACACCTTC
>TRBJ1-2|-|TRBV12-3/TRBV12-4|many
CASRLGGGFNYGYTF
TGTGCCAGCAGGCTCGGGGGGGGCTTTAACTATGGCTACACCTTC
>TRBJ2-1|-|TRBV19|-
CASSIVFFRQGTYNEQFF
TGTGCCAGTAGTATAGTTTTTTTTCGGCAGGGAACCTACAATGAGCAGTTCTTC
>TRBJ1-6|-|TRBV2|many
CASSVWDTYPENNSPLHF
TGTGCCAGCAGTGTGTGGGATACCTACCCTGAAAATAATTCACCCCTCCACTTT